This TCR beta chain was found in a study of blood T cell repertoires in COVID-19 (TCRdb year 2020). In terms of the full investigation: Collaborator samples came from the United States, Italy and Spain and covered acute and convalescent phases of COVID-19. The repertoires were released in a freely available public database intended as a resource for research on the immune response to SARS-CoV-2. Subjects who had been exposed to COVID-19, were actively infected with it, or had recovered from it provided the deeply sampled blood TCRbeta repertoires that made up the dataset. The prospective study material was composed of cDNA or gDNA derived from T cells, B-cell-depleted T cells, or PBMCs. Nearly every sample came with metadata listing a de-identified subject ID, COVID-19 status, age in years and sex. HLA class I and class II types, where available, came from metadata supplied by the sample provider rather than from assay-based typing. Samples came from the ongoing ImmuneRACE study (first 160 participants) plus 1,254 subjects from 6 global collaborators.

Study-wide conclusions, independent of this receptor: The amount of clinical and demographic metadata varied by source and participant and was provided uncurated.

Whole blood was collected in K2EDTA tubes by collaborating institutions according to the institutions' own protocols. For TCRbeta analysis, collaborators shipped samples in one of three forms: frozen whole blood, isolated PBMCs, or DNA extracted from either of those sample types. TCRbeta CDR3 regions were amplified from genomic DNA by means of the immunoSEQ Assay, a bias-controlled multiplex PCR. Processing in the source paper ran as follows. The number of nucleated cells in each sample was estimated from the amplification of reference gene primers within the assay. To quantify the absolute abundance of each unique TCRbeta CDR3 rearrangement, sequence reads were collapsed and filtered. For each sample, productive Simpson clonality was calculated by taking the square root of Simpson's diversity index across productive rearrangements. In TCRdb, the immuneACCESS table is reduced to in-frame sequences with V and J assigned. These tables do not hold every clone; where another copy was compared, an unresolved V gene accounts for under half, and the others remain unexplained. The V and J calls and clone size are taken from that table; D and trimming were inferred from the DNA. The sample table records approximately 290,000 clones; roughly 87% of these occur just once. The ten biggest clones cover less than 2.5% of the sample.

As to this clone: This receptor's antigen is unknown. It has no much larger one-base neighbor in the sample; base qualities were not kept.

Trimming takes 5 bases from V and 4 bases from J, and the germline ends sit 12 bases apart. CDR1 is given as MDHEN and CDR2 as SYDVKM, both from the germline V gene. There are 15 amino acids in the CDR3, from cysteine to phenylalanine inclusive. Only CDR3 DNA remains: 45 bases, in frame from the first base. The material sequenced was peripheral blood. The TCR originated in a man between 18 and 35 years old with active or convalescent COVID-19. Recombination joined TRBV28 with TRBJ1-6, with a tentative D gene TRBD1 over 6 matching bases. In nucleotide form, the sequence is TGTGCCAGCAGTACGCAGGGGTATTATAATTCACCCCTCCACTTT. It codes for CASSTQGYYNSPLHF.